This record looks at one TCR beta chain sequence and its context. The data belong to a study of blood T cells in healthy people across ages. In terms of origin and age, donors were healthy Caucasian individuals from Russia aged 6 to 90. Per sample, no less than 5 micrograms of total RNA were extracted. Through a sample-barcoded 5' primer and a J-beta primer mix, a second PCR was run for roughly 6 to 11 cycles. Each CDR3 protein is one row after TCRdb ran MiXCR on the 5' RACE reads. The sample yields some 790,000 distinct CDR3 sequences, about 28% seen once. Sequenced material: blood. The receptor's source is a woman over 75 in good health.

CDR3 DNA: TGCGCCAGCAGCCAAGTCGGTAGGGTCGGGGGGTCCTACGAGCAGTACTTC. Its translation: CASSQVGRVGGSYEQYF. This chain links TRBV4-1 with TRBJ2-7; TRBD2 agrees at 7 bases. The V gene end was trimmed by 1 base and the J gene end by 1 base; junction bases not matched to a gene: 10. This CDR3 has 17 residues. CDR1 and CDR2 from the germline V gene are MGHRA and YSYEKL.